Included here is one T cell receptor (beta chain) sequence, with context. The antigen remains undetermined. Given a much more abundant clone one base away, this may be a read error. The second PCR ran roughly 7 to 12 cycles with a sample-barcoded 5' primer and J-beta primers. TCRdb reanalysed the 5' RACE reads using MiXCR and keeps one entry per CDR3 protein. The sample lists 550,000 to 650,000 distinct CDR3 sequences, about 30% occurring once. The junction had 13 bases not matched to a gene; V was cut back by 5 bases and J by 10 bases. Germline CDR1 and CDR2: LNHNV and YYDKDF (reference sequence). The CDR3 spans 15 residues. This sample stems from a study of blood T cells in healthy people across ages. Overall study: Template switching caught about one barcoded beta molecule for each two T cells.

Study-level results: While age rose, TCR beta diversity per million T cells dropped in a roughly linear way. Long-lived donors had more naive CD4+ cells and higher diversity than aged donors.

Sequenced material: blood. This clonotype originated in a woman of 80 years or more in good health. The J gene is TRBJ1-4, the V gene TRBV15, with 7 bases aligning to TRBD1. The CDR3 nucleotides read TGTGCCACCAGCCAGGGGGTGGCAGGGGAGGCAAAACTGTTTTTT. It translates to CATSQGVAGEAKLFF.